Listed below are T cell receptor beta chains from one sample, sequenced in a study of T cell responses to AZD1222 COVID-19 vaccine. Clones were read by immunoSEQ multiplex PCR, and TCRdb kept only the in-frame ones, dropping some. Here the sample spans around 130,000 clones, 88% being singletons. The sample was peripheral blood, taken 28 days after the second AZD1222 dose. These receptors were collected from an adult who received the AZD1222 COVID-19 vaccine. Both conserved end residues are part of each CDR3. Each record gives: CDR3 DNA, CDR3 protein, D gene, clone size, J gene, V gene. The D gene is left open where the match is weak. Expanded clones get a size class; other rows say once, few or many, or leave the size out.

cdr3_nt: TGTGCCAGCAGTGAAGGGAGAGGGGCCAACGTCCTGACTTTC; cdr3_aa: CASSEGRGANVLTF; d_call: NA; clone_size: NA; j_call: TRBJ2-6; v_call: TRBV2
cdr3_nt: TGTGCCAGCAACGCCGGGGGGGGCAATCAGCCCCAGCATTTT; cdr3_aa: CASNAGGGNQPQHF; d_call: NA; clone_size: NA; j_call: TRBJ1-5; v_call: TRBV6-5
cdr3_nt: TGTGCCAGCAGCTTAGATGGACTGTATAGCAATCAGCCCCAGCATTTT; cdr3_aa: CASSLDGLYSNQPQHF; d_call: NA; clone_size: NA; j_call: TRBJ1-5; v_call: TRBV7-8
cdr3_nt: TGTGCCAGCAGCTTAGCCGGGGGCCGTTATGGCTACACCTTC; cdr3_aa: CASSLAGGRYGYTF; d_call: NA; clone_size: NA; j_call: TRBJ1-2; v_call: TRBV7-8
cdr3_nt: TGTGCCAGCAGCCAAAGATTCGTCCAGGGACCTAGCACAGATACGCAGTATTTT; cdr3_aa: CASSQRFVQGPSTDTQYF; d_call: NA; clone_size: NA; j_call: TRBJ2-3; v_call: TRBV3-1/TRBV3-2
cdr3_nt: TGTGCCAGCAGCCCCGGGACAGATAATTCACCCCTCCACTTT; cdr3_aa: CASSPGTDNSPLHF; d_call: TRBD1; clone_size: NA; j_call: TRBJ1-6; v_call: TRBV6-5
cdr3_nt: TGTGCCAGCAGCCCGGACTCCGGAGATACGCAGTATTTT; cdr3_aa: CASSPDSGDTQYF; d_call: NA; clone_size: NA; j_call: TRBJ2-3; v_call: TRBV2
cdr3_nt: TGTGCCAGTAGTACACTCTCGGCGGCCCTGGCAGAGCTGTTTTTT; cdr3_aa: CASSTLSAALAELFF; d_call: NA; clone_size: few; j_call: TRBJ2-2; v_call: TRBV19
cdr3_nt: TGTGCCAGCAGCTTAGAAAGGGGGAAAAACACTGAAGCTTTCTTT; cdr3_aa: CASSLERGKNTEAFF; d_call: NA; clone_size: NA; j_call: TRBJ1-1; v_call: TRBV7-9
cdr3_nt: TGTGCCAGCAGTTTGGGGCAAGTATTGGGGGGAGACAATGAGCAGTTCTTC; cdr3_aa: CASSLGQVLGGDNEQFF; d_call: NA; clone_size: NA; j_call: TRBJ2-1; v_call: TRBV28
cdr3_nt: TGTGCCAGCCGGGTGTGGGCACTGGGGGGCGGGGAGCTGTTTTTT; cdr3_aa: CASRVWALGGGELFF; d_call: NA; clone_size: NA; j_call: TRBJ2-2; v_call: TRBV6-5
cdr3_nt: TGTGCCAGCACCAACGTCAACACCGGGGAGCTGTTTTTT; cdr3_aa: CASTNVNTGELFF; d_call: NA; clone_size: NA; j_call: TRBJ2-2; v_call: TRBV7-9
cdr3_nt: TGTGCCAGCAGTTTTGGAAGACAGGGCTCCTACGAGCAGTACTTC; cdr3_aa: CASSFGRQGSYEQYF; d_call: TRBD1; clone_size: NA; j_call: TRBJ2-7; v_call: TRBV27
cdr3_nt: TGTGCCAGCAGCTCTTCAGGGGGTGGCTATGGCTACACCTTC; cdr3_aa: CASSSSGGGYGYTF; d_call: TRBD1; clone_size: NA; j_call: TRBJ1-2; v_call: TRBV11-1
cdr3_nt: TGTGCCAGCAGCTTTTTGACAGGGGGCCGGCTCTACGAGCAGTACTTC; cdr3_aa: CASSFLTGGRLYEQYF; d_call: TRBD1; clone_size: once; j_call: TRBJ2-7; v_call: TRBV7-8
cdr3_nt: TGTGCCAGCAGCCGCCTAGGGAACACTGAAGCTTTCTTT; cdr3_aa: CASSRLGNTEAFF; d_call: NA; clone_size: NA; j_call: TRBJ1-1; v_call: TRBV6-5
cdr3_nt: TGTGCCAGCTCACAGACGACAGTTAACACTGAAGCTTTCTTT; cdr3_aa: CASSQTTVNTEAFF; d_call: NA; clone_size: NA; j_call: TRBJ1-1; v_call: TRBV18
cdr3_nt: TGTGCCAGCAGTTACTCTTCCGGGAACACAGATACGCAGTATTTT; cdr3_aa: CASSYSSGNTDTQYF; d_call: NA; clone_size: NA; j_call: TRBJ2-3; v_call: TRBV6-2/TRBV6-3
cdr3_nt: TGTGCCAGCTGTTTGACTGACAGGAACACCGGGGAGCTGTTTTTT; cdr3_aa: CASCLTDRNTGELFF; d_call: NA; clone_size: NA; j_call: TRBJ2-2; v_call: TRBV2
cdr3_nt: TGTGCCAGCAGCCCCGGACAGGGGATAGGGTATGGCTACACCTTC; cdr3_aa: CASSPGQGIGYGYTF; d_call: TRBD1; clone_size: NA; j_call: TRBJ1-2; v_call: TRBV7-3
cdr3_nt: TGTCACGTCCTGGGGGTCCAGAACACTGAAGCTTTCTTT; cdr3_aa: CHVLGVQNTEAFF; d_call: NA; clone_size: NA; j_call: TRBJ1-1; v_call: TRBV6-5
cdr3_nt: TGTGCCAGCAGTCCGAAGGCAGGGGGCTCTGGCTACACCTTC; cdr3_aa: CASSPKAGGSGYTF; d_call: TRBD1; clone_size: NA; j_call: TRBJ1-2; v_call: TRBV28
cdr3_nt: TGTGCCAGCAGCTCCGGGGGACTAGCGGGAGTCTACGAGCAGTACTTC; cdr3_aa: CASSSGGLAGVYEQYF; d_call: TRBD2; clone_size: once; j_call: TRBJ2-7; v_call: TRBV5-4
cdr3_nt: TGTGCCAGTAGTAGACAGAGCAATCAGCCCCAGCATTTT; cdr3_aa: CASSRQSNQPQHF; d_call: NA; clone_size: NA; j_call: TRBJ1-5; v_call: TRBV19
cdr3_nt: TGTGCCAGCAGTTTAAGGCTAGCGACGGCCTACAATGAGCAGTTCTTC; cdr3_aa: CASSLRLATAYNEQFF; d_call: NA; clone_size: NA; j_call: TRBJ2-1; v_call: TRBV27
cdr3_nt: TGTGCCAGCAGCCCTCAGGGGGCTAACGGGGAGCTGTTTTTT; cdr3_aa: CASSPQGANGELFF; d_call: TRBD1; clone_size: NA; j_call: TRBJ2-2; v_call: TRBV11-2
cdr3_nt: TGCAGCGGCCGACAGGGTGGGAACACCGGGGAGCTGTTTTTT; cdr3_aa: CSGRQGGNTGELFF; d_call: TRBD1; clone_size: NA; j_call: TRBJ2-2; v_call: TRBV29-1
cdr3_nt: TGTGCCAGCAGTGCGGACAGGGTGAACACTGAAGCTTTCTTT; cdr3_aa: CASSADRVNTEAFF; d_call: TRBD1; clone_size: NA; j_call: TRBJ1-1; v_call: TRBV6-4
cdr3_nt: TGTGCCACCAGCAGAGATGCGACCATTAATAATTCACCCCTCCACTTT; cdr3_aa: CATSRDATINNSPLHF; d_call: NA; clone_size: NA; j_call: TRBJ1-6; v_call: TRBV15
cdr3_nt: TGCGCCAGCAGTGCAGGGCCTGTACTCTATGGCTACACCTTC; cdr3_aa: CASSAGPVLYGYTF; d_call: NA; clone_size: NA; j_call: TRBJ1-2; v_call: TRBV10-1
cdr3_nt: TGTGCCAGCAGCCCATACGGGGCCGAGACCCAGTACTTC; cdr3_aa: CASSPYGAETQYF; d_call: NA; clone_size: NA; j_call: TRBJ2-5; v_call: TRBV7-9
cdr3_nt: TGTGCCAGCAGGACAGGGGGCTACGAGCAGTACTTC; cdr3_aa: CASRTGGYEQYF; d_call: TRBD1; clone_size: once; j_call: TRBJ2-7; v_call: TRBV2
cdr3_nt: TGTGCCAGCAGCGTAGCCACCAACAATTCACCCCTCCACTTT; cdr3_aa: CASSVATNNSPLHF; d_call: NA; clone_size: NA; j_call: TRBJ1-6; v_call: TRBV9
cdr3_nt: TGTGCCAGCAGTTTAGGAGGGAATGAAAAACTGTTTTTT; cdr3_aa: CASSLGGNEKLFF; d_call: NA; clone_size: NA; j_call: TRBJ1-4; v_call: TRBV12-3/TRBV12-4
cdr3_nt: TGTGCCAGCAGCTTAGACCTTGGTAATCAGCCCCAGCATTTT; cdr3_aa: CASSLDLGNQPQHF; d_call: NA; clone_size: NA; j_call: TRBJ1-5; v_call: TRBV7-8
cdr3_nt: TGTGCCAGCAGCTTGGCCAGGGGGGGGACCACAGATACGCAGTATTTT; cdr3_aa: CASSLARGGTTDTQYF; d_call: NA; clone_size: NA; j_call: TRBJ2-3; v_call: TRBV5-5
cdr3_nt: TGTGCCAGCAGCCAACTGTCTGACGAGCAGTACTTC; cdr3_aa: CASSQLSDEQYF; d_call: NA; clone_size: few; j_call: TRBJ2-7; v_call: TRBV4-2
cdr3_nt: TGTGCCAGCAGCCAATCGTCCCGGATAGGCTACACCTTC; cdr3_aa: CASSQSSRIGYTF; d_call: NA; clone_size: NA; j_call: TRBJ1-2; v_call: TRBV16
cdr3_nt: TGTGCCAGCAGCGATCCGGGACAGGGTTCCTACAATGAGCAGTTCTTC; cdr3_aa: CASSDPGQGSYNEQFF; d_call: TRBD1; clone_size: NA; j_call: TRBJ2-1; v_call: TRBV6-2/TRBV6-3
cdr3_nt: TGTGCCAGCTCACTCGACAGGGTTGGTAATGAAAAACTGTTTTTT; cdr3_aa: CASSLDRVGNEKLFF; d_call: TRBD1; clone_size: NA; j_call: TRBJ1-4; v_call: TRBV18
cdr3_nt: TGCGCCAGCAGATACTCTTCCGGGACAGGGTTCGCTGAAGCTTTCTTT; cdr3_aa: CASRYSSGTGFAEAFF; d_call: TRBD1; clone_size: NA; j_call: TRBJ1-1; v_call: TRBV5-1
cdr3_nt: TGCGCCAGCAGCCAAGAGGGTTTAGAGACCCAGTACTTC; cdr3_aa: CASSQEGLETQYF; d_call: NA; clone_size: NA; j_call: TRBJ2-5; v_call: TRBV4-1
cdr3_nt: TGCGCCAGCAGCCCCCGGGACGGAGGGAATTCACCCCTCCACTTT; cdr3_aa: CASSPRDGGNSPLHF; d_call: NA; clone_size: NA; j_call: TRBJ1-6; v_call: TRBV5-1
cdr3_nt: TGTGCCAGCTCACAGTCGGGACAGGGTTCGGGAAACACCATATATTTT; cdr3_aa: CASSQSGQGSGNTIYF; d_call: TRBD1; clone_size: NA; j_call: TRBJ1-3; v_call: TRBV18
cdr3_nt: TGTGCCAGCAGCAGCGGGACAGGGCGCGGCATATATTTT; cdr3_aa: CASSSGTGRGIYF; d_call: TRBD1; clone_size: NA; j_call: TRBJ1-3; v_call: TRBV7-9
cdr3_nt: TGTGCCACCAGTGATTTACAGGGGGCTGTAGCTTTCTTT; cdr3_aa: CATSDLQGAVAFF; d_call: TRBD1; clone_size: NA; j_call: TRBJ1-1; v_call: TRBV24-1
cdr3_nt: TGTGCCAGCAGTTTACCTGTGGAACAGGGCGATAAGCATTTT; cdr3_aa: CASSLPVEQGDKHF; d_call: NA; clone_size: NA; j_call: TRBJ1-5; v_call: TRBV28
cdr3_nt: TGTGCCAGTAATCCCCACCAGGGGGGTTTGGCTCAGCCCCAGCATTTT; cdr3_aa: CASNPHQGGLAQPQHF; d_call: TRBD1; clone_size: NA; j_call: TRBJ1-5; v_call: TRBV19
cdr3_nt: TGTGCCAGCAGTTTAGGGGTGGACAGGGGGCTCAATCAGCCCCAGCATTTT; cdr3_aa: CASSLGVDRGLNQPQHF; d_call: TRBD1; clone_size: NA; j_call: TRBJ1-5; v_call: TRBV28
cdr3_nt: TGTGCCAGCAGCCCAACCGGGGGAGTTGGGGAGACCCAGTACTTC; cdr3_aa: CASSPTGGVGETQYF; d_call: NA; clone_size: NA; j_call: TRBJ2-5; v_call: TRBV6-4
cdr3_nt: TGTGCTAGCAGCCAAGGGAGGGACCCTTATGGCTACACCTTC; cdr3_aa: CASSQGRDPYGYTF; d_call: NA; clone_size: NA; j_call: TRBJ1-2; v_call: TRBV4-2
cdr3_nt: TGTGCCAGCAGCTTTGGGACTAGCGGGAGAGGTGATACGCAGTATTTT; cdr3_aa: CASSFGTSGRGDTQYF; d_call: TRBD2; clone_size: once; j_call: TRBJ2-3; v_call: TRBV7-8
cdr3_nt: TGTGCCACCAGCGAGGGTTACGAGCAGTACTTC; cdr3_aa: CATSEGYEQYF; d_call: NA; clone_size: NA; j_call: TRBJ2-7; v_call: TRBV28
cdr3_nt: TGTGCCAGCAGTTACGACCTGAACACTGAAGCTTTCTTT; cdr3_aa: CASSYDLNTEAFF; d_call: NA; clone_size: NA; j_call: TRBJ1-1; v_call: TRBV6-5
cdr3_nt: TGCAGTGCTATAAGGGAGACCCAGTACTTC; cdr3_aa: CSAIRETQYF; d_call: NA; clone_size: NA; j_call: TRBJ2-5; v_call: TRBV20-1
cdr3_nt: TGCAGCGTTGAGGGGGACAGGGGTCCCTACAATGAGCAGTTCTTC; cdr3_aa: CSVEGDRGPYNEQFF; d_call: TRBD1; clone_size: NA; j_call: TRBJ2-1; v_call: TRBV29-1